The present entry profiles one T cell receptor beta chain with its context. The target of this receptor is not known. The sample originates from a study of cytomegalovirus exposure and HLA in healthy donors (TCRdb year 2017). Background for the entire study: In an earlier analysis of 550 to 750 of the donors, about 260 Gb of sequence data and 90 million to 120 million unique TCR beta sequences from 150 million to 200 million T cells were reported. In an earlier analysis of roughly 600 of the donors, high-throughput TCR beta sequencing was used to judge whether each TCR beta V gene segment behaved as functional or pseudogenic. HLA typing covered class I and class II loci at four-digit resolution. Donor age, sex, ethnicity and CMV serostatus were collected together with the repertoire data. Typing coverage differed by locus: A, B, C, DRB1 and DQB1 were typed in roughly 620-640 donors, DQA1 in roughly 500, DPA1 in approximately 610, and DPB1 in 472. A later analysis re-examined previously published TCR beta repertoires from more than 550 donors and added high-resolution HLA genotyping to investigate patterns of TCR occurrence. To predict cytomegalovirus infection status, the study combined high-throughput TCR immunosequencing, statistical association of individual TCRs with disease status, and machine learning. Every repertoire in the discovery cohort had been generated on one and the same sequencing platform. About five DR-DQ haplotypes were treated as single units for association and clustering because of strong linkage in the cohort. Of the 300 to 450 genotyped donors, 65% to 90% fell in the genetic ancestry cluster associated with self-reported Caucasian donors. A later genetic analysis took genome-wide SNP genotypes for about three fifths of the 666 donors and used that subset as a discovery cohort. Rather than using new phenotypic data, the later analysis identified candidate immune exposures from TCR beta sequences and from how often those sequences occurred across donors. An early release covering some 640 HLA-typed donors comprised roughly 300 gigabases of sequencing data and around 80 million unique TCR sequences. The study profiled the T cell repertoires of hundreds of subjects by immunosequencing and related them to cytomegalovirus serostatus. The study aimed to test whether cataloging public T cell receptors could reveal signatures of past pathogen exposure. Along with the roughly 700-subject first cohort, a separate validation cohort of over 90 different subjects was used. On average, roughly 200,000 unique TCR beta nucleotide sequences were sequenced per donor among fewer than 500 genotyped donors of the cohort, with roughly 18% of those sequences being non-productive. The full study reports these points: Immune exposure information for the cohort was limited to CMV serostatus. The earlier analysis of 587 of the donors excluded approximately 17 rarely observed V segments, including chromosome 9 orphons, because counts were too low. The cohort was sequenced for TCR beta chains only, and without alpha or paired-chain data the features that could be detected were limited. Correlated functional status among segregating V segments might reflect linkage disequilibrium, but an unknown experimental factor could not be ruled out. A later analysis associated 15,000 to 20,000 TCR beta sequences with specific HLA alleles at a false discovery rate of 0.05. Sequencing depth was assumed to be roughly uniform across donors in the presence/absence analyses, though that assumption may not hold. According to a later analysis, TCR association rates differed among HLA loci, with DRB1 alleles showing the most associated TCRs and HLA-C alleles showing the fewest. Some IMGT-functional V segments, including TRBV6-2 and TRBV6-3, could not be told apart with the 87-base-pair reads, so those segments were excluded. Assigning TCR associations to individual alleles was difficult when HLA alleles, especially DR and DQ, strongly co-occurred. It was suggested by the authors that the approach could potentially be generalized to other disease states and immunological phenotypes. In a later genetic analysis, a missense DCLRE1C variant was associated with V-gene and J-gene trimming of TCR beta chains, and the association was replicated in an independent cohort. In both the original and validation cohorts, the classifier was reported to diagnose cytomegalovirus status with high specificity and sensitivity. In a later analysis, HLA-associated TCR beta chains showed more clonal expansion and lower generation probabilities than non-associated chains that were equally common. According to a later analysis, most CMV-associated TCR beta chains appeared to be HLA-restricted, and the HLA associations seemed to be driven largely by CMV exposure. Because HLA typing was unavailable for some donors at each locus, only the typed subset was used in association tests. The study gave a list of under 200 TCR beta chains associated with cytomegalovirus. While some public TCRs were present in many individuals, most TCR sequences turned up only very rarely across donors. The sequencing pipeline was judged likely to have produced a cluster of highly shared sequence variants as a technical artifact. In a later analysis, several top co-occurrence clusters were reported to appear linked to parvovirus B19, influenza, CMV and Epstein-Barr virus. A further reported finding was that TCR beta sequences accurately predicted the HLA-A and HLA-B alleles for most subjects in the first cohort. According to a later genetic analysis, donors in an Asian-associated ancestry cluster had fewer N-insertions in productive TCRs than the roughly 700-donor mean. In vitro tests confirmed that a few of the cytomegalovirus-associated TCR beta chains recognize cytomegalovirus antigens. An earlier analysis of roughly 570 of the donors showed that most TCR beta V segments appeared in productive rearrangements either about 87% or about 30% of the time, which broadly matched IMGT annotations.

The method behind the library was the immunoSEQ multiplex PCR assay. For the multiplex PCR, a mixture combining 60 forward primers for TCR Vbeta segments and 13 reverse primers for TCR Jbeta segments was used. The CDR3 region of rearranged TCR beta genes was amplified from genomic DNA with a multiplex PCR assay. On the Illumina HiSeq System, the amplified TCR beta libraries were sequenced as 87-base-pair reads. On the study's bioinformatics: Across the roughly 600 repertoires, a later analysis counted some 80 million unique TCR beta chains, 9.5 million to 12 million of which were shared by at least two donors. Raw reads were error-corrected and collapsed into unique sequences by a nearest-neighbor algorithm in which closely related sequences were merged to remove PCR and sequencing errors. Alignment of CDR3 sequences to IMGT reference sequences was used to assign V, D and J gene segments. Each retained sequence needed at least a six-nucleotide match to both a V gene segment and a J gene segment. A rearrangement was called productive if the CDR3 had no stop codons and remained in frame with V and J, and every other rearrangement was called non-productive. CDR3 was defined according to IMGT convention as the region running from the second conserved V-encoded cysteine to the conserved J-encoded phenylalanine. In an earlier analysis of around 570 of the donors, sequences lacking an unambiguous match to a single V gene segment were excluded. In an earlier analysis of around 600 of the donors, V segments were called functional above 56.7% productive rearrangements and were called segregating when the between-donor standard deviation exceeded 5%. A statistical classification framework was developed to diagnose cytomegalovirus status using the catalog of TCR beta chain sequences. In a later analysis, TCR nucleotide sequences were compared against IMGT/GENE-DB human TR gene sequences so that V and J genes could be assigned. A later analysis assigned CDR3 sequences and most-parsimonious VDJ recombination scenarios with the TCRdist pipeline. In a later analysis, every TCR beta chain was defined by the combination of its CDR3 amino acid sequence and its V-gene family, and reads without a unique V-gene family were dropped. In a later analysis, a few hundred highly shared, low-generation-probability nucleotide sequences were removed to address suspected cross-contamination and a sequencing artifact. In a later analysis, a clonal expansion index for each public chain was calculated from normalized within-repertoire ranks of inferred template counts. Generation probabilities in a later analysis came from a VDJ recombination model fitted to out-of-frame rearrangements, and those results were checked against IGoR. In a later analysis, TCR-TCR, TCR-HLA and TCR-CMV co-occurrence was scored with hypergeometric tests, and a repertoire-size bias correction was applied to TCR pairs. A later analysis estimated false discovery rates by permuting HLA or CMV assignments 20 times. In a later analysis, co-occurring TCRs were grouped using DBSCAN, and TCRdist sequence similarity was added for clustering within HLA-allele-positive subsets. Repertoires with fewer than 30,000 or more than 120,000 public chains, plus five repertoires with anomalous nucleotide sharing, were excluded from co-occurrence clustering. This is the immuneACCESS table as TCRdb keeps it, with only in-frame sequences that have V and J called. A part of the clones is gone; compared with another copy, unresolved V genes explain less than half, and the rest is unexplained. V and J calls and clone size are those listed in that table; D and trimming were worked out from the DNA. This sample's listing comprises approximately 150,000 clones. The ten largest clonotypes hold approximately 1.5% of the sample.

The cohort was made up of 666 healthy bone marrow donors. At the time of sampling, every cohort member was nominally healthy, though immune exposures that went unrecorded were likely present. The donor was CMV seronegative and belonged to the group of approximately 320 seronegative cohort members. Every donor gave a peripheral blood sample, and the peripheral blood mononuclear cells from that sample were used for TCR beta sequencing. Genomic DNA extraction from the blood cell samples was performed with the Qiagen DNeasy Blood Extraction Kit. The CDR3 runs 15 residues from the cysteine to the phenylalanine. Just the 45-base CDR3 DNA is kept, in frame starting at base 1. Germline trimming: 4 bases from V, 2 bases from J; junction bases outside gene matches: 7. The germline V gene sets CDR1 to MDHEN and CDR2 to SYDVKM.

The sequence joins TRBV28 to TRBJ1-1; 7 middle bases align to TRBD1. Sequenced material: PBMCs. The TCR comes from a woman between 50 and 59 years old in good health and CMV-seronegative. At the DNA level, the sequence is TGTGCCAGCAGTTCCCCCCGGACAGGCAACACTGAAGCTTTCTTT. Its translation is CASSSPRTGNTEAFF.